A selection of T cell receptor beta chains follows, all from one sample in a study of T cells after yellow fever vaccination. TCRdb redid the calling of the 5' RACE reads with MiXCR, one entry per CDR3 protein. The repertoire holds about 220,000 distinct CDR3 sequences, roughly 6.2% seen once, with 1% to 1.2% in the top ten. Sequencing used CD4+ T cells sorted from PBMCs, obtained on the day of the yellow fever booster vaccination. Receptors originate from a man younger than 40 who received the YFV17D yellow fever vaccine. CDR3s include the opening cysteine and the closing phenylalanine or tryptophan. The order of the fields is D gene, J gene, clone size, V gene, CDR3 DNA, CDR3 protein. The D gene is left open where the match is weak. A clone size is listed for some rows: how often the clone was seen (once, few, many), or a class if it is expanded.

>TRBD2|TRBJ2-1|many|TRBV2
TGTGCCAGCCGACTAGCGGGAGCATACAATGAGCAGTTCTTC
CASRLAGAYNEQFF
>-|TRBJ2-1|many|TRBV6-5
TGTGCCAGCAGTTACTCTTTGGACTACGACAATGAGCAGTTCTTC
CASSYSLDYDNEQFF
>TRBD2|TRBJ2-1|few|TRBV12-3/TRBV12-4
TGTGCCAGCAGTTTCGTGACTAGCGGGAGATCTGAGCAGTTCTTC
CASSFVTSGRSEQFF
>TRBD2|TRBJ2-1|-|TRBV18
TGTGCCAGCTCACCCGGGACTAGCGGGATTTTTGAGCAGTTCTTC
CASSPGTSGIFEQFF
>TRBD2|TRBJ2-5|-|TRBV5-6
TGTGCCAGCAGCTTGTGGAGCGGGAGACCCCAAGAGACCCAGTACTTC
CASSLWSGRPQETQYF
>-|TRBJ1-2|-|TRBV14
TGTGCCAGCAGCCGACTCGAGGACTATGGCTACACCTTC
CASSRLEDYGYTF
>TRBD2|TRBJ2-1|-|TRBV4-3
TGCGCCAGCAGCCAAGTTGGGCTAGCGGGAGTTAACAATGAGCAGTTCTTC
CASSQVGLAGVNNEQFF
>TRBD2|TRBJ2-3|-|TRBV20-1
TGCAGTGCTGGAACCCGGACTAGCGGGAGGGGGTATACGCAGTATTTT
CSAGTRTSGRGYTQYF
>-|TRBJ1-4|-|TRBV7-2
TGTGCCAGCAGCTTAGCGGGTGGGGGAACGGGGAAACTGTTTTTT
CASSLAGGGTGKLFF
>-|TRBJ2-3|-|TRBV7-2
TGTGCCAGCAGCTTGACAGGGGCTAGCGGGAGCACAGATACGCAGTATTTT
CASSLTGASGSTDTQYF
>-|TRBJ1-1|few|TRBV6-1
TGTGCCTGCCTGTACAACACTGAAGCTTTCTTT
CACLYNTEAFF
>TRBD2|TRBJ2-3|few|TRBV6-1
TGTGCCAGCAGTCGCAGACTAGCGGGTGCCACTAGCACAGATACGCAGTATTTT
CASSRRLAGATSTDTQYF
>TRBD2|TRBJ2-1|few|TRBV6-2/TRBV6-3
TGTGCCAGCAAGGGGGGCGGGAGGTCCCCCGGCAATGAGCAGTTCTTC
CASKGGGRSPGNEQFF
>TRBD2|TRBJ2-3|many|TRBV9
TGTGCCAGCAGCGTAAGAACTAGCGGGAGCAAGACAGATACGCAGTATTTT
CASSVRTSGSKTDTQYF
>-|TRBJ1-1|few|TRBV4-3
TGCGCCAGCAGCCAACAATACAGGGTGGAAACTGAAGCTTTCTTT
CASSQQYRVETEAFF
>-|TRBJ1-1|few|TRBV18
TGTGCCAGCTCCTTTACGGGCGCGGACACTGAAGCTTTCTTT
CASSFTGADTEAFF
>-|TRBJ1-2|-|TRBV7-2
TGTGCCAGCAGCCCCGTAGGCCGGATGGGAGGCTACACCTTC
CASSPVGRMGGYTF
>-|TRBJ1-6|few|TRBV14
TGTGCCAGCAGCCAACGGGACCTGGGTAATTCACCCCTCCACTTT
CASSQRDLGNSPLHF
>-|TRBJ2-4|-|TRBV20-1
TGCAGTGCGGACGCGGGATTCACGGCCAAAAACATTCAGTACTTC
CSADAGFTAKNIQYF
>-|TRBJ1-2|many|TRBV27
TGTGCCAGCAGTTTATCTTGGGGTTCTAACTATGGCTACACCTTC
CASSLSWGSNYGYTF
>-|TRBJ2-5|-|TRBV20-1
TGCAGTGCTAGAGTCGGCGCAGCAGAGACCCAGTACTTC
CSARVGAAETQYF
>-|TRBJ2-7|many|TRBV29-1
TGCAGCGTGGTCCGGCAGGGAACAGGCGAGCAGTACTTC
CSVVRQGTGEQYF
>TRBD2|TRBJ2-1|many|TRBV20-1
TGCAGTGCTATCGAGACTAGCGTCCAAGGCAATGAGCAGTTCTTC
CSAIETSVQGNEQFF
>-|TRBJ1-2|few|TRBV6-1
TGTGCCAGCAGCTCAGACCCCTGGGGCTATGGCTACACCTTC
CASSSDPWGYGYTF
>TRBD2|TRBJ2-7|-|TRBV20-1
TGCAGTGCTATACTAGCGGGGCAATACGAGCAGTACTTC
CSAILAGQYEQYF
>TRBD2|TRBJ2-1|few|TRBV20-1
TGCAGTGCTCCCCCGCCTAGCGGACCCTACAATGAGCAGTTCTTC
CSAPPPSGPYNEQFF
>TRBD1|TRBJ2-5|many|TRBV15
TGTGCCACCAGCGGTTACGGGACAGCCAAAACCCAGTACTTC
CATSGYGTAKTQYF
>-|TRBJ1-1|many|TRBV20-1
TGCAGTGCTCAAAGACAGTCCATGAACACTGAAGCTTTCTTT
CSAQRQSMNTEAFF
>TRBD2|TRBJ2-1|-|TRBV12-5
TGTGCTAGTGGTTTGCCCCCTCCAGAACTAGCGGGACAGCAGTTCTTC
CASGLPPPELAGQQFF
>TRBD1|TRBJ1-1|many|TRBV15
TGTGCCACCAGCAGAGATGTGAAACAGGGGTCTGAAGCTTTCTTT
CATSRDVKQGSEAFF
>-|TRBJ2-1|few|TRBV18
TGTGCCAGCTCACCAAAGGCAGGCGGTCACCGTGAGCAGTTCTTC
CASSPKAGGHREQFF
>TRBD2|TRBJ2-5|-|TRBV28
TGTGCCAGCAGTTTTTGGCAGGCTCCCCCGGGTCGGGAGGAGGAGACCCAGTACTTC
CASSFWQAPPGREEETQYF
>-|TRBJ2-4|many|TRBV25-1
TGTGCCAGCAGTGAAGGGTGGGGAAACATTCAGTACTTC
CASSEGWGNIQYF
>TRBD1|TRBJ2-7|many|TRBV20-1
TGCAGTGCTCCCAGCGGACAGGGGCGGCCCGAGCAGTACTTC
CSAPSGQGRPEQYF
>TRBD2|TRBJ2-1|few|TRBV20-1
TGCAGTGCCACTAGCGGGAGGGCCTCTGAGCAGTTCTTC
CSATSGRASEQFF
>-|TRBJ2-7|many|TRBV28
TGTGCCAGCAAGGGGGGTACCTACGAGCAGTACTTC
CASKGGTYEQYF
>TRBD1|TRBJ1-2|few|TRBV15
TGTGCCACCGGCCAGGGGGGTAACTATGGCTACACCTTC
CATGQGGNYGYTF
>-|TRBJ2-2|-|TRBV10-3
TGTGCCATCCCACAGGGCCCACTCGAGAACACCGGGGAGCTGTTTTTT
CAIPQGPLENTGELFF
>TRBD2|TRBJ2-7|few|TRBV6-1
TGTGCCAGCAGTGAAAGAAGCGGGAGGACCTACGAGCAGTACTTC
CASSERSGRTYEQYF
>-|TRBJ1-3|many|TRBV12-3/TRBV12-4
TGTGCCAGCAGTTTTCGGGGTTCTGGAAACACCATATATTTT
CASSFRGSGNTIYF
>-|TRBJ2-3|few|TRBV5-1
TGCGCCAGCAGCCCGGGGGTTGACCCACAAGATACGCAGTATTTT
CASSPGVDPQDTQYF
>-|TRBJ1-5|many|TRBV3-1
TGTGCCAGCAGCCAAGGTGCGGGCGGCAATCAGCCCCAGCATTTT
CASSQGAGGNQPQHF
>-|TRBJ2-3|-|TRBV5-1
TGCGCCAGCAGCTTGCGGCAGGTGGCCCCACAGGAGACAGATACGCAGTATTTT
CASSLRQVAPQETDTQYF
>-|TRBJ2-4|many|TRBV14
TGTGCCAGCAGCCCGACGAGGGCCAAAAACATTCAGTACTTC
CASSPTRAKNIQYF
>-|TRBJ2-1|-|TRBV7-6
TGTGCCAGCAGCTCGGGACATGGGGTCTACAATGAGCAGTTCTTC
CASSSGHGVYNEQFF
>-|TRBJ1-2|many|TRBV29-1
TGCAGCACCTACACCGGGCAAAACTATGGCTACACCTTC
CSTYTGQNYGYTF
>-|TRBJ1-3|-|TRBV6-2/TRBV6-3
TGTGCCAGCGCGACAGGAGGGGCTGGAAACACCATATATTTT
CASATGGAGNTIYF
>TRBD2|TRBJ2-7|many|TRBV12-3/TRBV12-4
TGTGCCAGCAGTTGGGGGGGGACTAGGAACTACGAGCAGTACTTC
CASSWGGTRNYEQYF
>TRBD1|TRBJ1-2|-|TRBV5-1
TGCGCCAGCAGCTTCGGATTCGGGCAGGGGGGTGGCTACACCTTC
CASSFGFGQGGGYTF
>TRBD2|TRBJ2-3|few|TRBV7-9
TGTGCCAGCACTCCGACGACTAGCGGATACACAGATACGCAGTATTTT
CASTPTTSGYTDTQYF
>-|TRBJ1-1|few|TRBV7-2
TGTGCCAGCAGCAGCAGCCCCGCGAACACTGAAGCTTTCTTT
CASSSSPANTEAFF
>-|TRBJ2-1|-|TRBV29-1
TGCAGCGTTGTCCCGCGGAGCTCCTACAATGAGCAGTTCTTC
CSVVPRSSYNEQFF
>TRBD1|TRBJ2-1|many|TRBV7-9
TGTGCCAGCAGCTTACCTCTCCGGGACAGGGGACATGAGCAGTTCTTC
CASSLPLRDRGHEQFF
>-|TRBJ2-5|-|TRBV5-1
TGCGCCAGCAGCCCAGAACTACAAGAGACCCAGTACTTC
CASSPELQETQYF
>TRBD2|TRBJ2-7|-|TRBV7-9
TGTGCCAGCAGCTTTGGGCGGGAGGGCGAGCAGTACTTC
CASSFGREGEQYF